Listed below are T cell receptor beta chains from one sample, sequenced in a study of blood T cell repertoires in COVID-19. The assay was immunoSEQ multiplex PCR, and TCRdb's table has in-frame clones only and misses some. The table has 300,000 to 450,000 clones, 85% seen once. The sequenced sample was peripheral blood. These receptors all come from a young woman with acute or convalescent COVID-19. Both conserved end residues are part of each CDR3. The D gene is left open where the match is weak. Clone sizes are given selectively: once, few, many, or a class where the clone is expanded.

>.|TRBJ2-7|once|TRBV5-1
CASSLEQAYEQYF
TGCGCCAGCAGCTTGGAACAGGCTTACGAGCAGTACTTC
>TRBD1|TRBJ2-5|once|TRBV5-1
CASSLAGGTETQYF
TGCGCCAGCAGCTTGGCAGGGGGTACAGAGACCCAGTACTTC
>TRBD2|TRBJ2-1|.|TRBV24-1
CATSAEGGAGDNEQFF
TGTGCCACCAGTGCCGAGGGGGGAGCGGGGGATAATGAGCAGTTCTTC
>.|TRBJ1-1|.|TRBV10-2
CASNRGGKNTEAFF
TGCGCCAGCAATCGAGGGGGAAAGAACACTGAAGCTTTCTTT
>.|TRBJ2-7|.|TRBV7-2
CASSRDLTYEQYF
TGTGCCAGCAGCCGGGACTTGACCTACGAGCAGTACTTC
>.|TRBJ1-1|.|TRBV7-9
CATQNRVEAFF
TGTGCCACACAAAACAGGGTTGAAGCTTTCTTT
>.|TRBJ1-5|.|TRBV12-5
CASGPGRADNQPQHF
TGTGCTAGTGGCCCCGGCAGGGCGGACAATCAGCCCCAGCATTTT
>TRBD1|TRBJ1-2|.|TRBV19
CASSMERGRNYGYTF
TGTGCCAGTAGTATGGAAAGGGGGCGTAACTATGGCTACACCTTC
>TRBD2|TRBJ2-2|.|TRBV7-9
CASSPRLTAGEQVGELFF
TGTGCCAGCAGCCCCAGGTTAACTGCGGGGGAACAGGTCGGGGAGCTGTTTTTT
>TRBD1|TRBJ2-7|.|TRBV7-3
CASSLSGQGAYEQYF
TGTGCCAGTAGCTTATCGGGACAGGGGGCCTACGAGCAGTACTTC
>TRBD1|TRBJ1-2|.|TRBV5-6
CASSKQGADGYTF
TGTGCCAGCAGCAAACAGGGGGCTGATGGCTACACCTTC
>TRBD1|TRBJ1-2|.|TRBV5-1
CASSLGQDSGGYTF
TGCGCCAGCAGCTTAGGACAGGATTCAGGAGGCTACACCTTC
>TRBD1|TRBJ2-7|once|TRBV6-5
CASSENRGIGEQYF
TGTGCCAGCAGCGAGAACAGGGGAATTGGCGAGCAGTACTTC
>.|TRBJ2-3|few|TRBV6-5
CASRVGAVTDTQYF
TGTGCCAGCAGGGTTGGGGCGGTCACAGATACGCAGTATTTT